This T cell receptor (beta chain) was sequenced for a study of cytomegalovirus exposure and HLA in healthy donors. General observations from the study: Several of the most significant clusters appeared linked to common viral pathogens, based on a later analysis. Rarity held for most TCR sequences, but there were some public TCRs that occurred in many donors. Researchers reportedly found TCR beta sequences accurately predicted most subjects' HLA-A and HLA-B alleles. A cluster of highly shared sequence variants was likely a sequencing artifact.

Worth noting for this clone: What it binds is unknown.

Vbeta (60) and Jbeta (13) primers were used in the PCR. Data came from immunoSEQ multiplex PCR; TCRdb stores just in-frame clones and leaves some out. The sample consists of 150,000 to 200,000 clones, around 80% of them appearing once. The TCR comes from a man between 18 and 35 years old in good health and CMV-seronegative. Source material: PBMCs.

The CDR3 sequence is CASSPDNNYGYTF. The DNA for the CDR3 is TGTGCCAGCAGCCCGGACAATAACTATGGCTACACCTTC. The rearrangement links TRBV6-6 to TRBJ1-2, with a tentative D call TRBD1 (5 bases). Germline values: CDR1 MNHNY, CDR2 SVGAGI (reference sequence). V lost 6 bases to trimming and J lost 1 base, with 9 bases between them. The CDR3 runs 13 residues.